The entry below describes one T cell receptor (beta chain). The antigen this receptor binds is unknown. A much larger clone lies a single base off, so this may be a read error. The TCR beta CDR3 regions were amplified from RNA transcripts. The first round of RT-PCR for the TCR CDR3 was performed with the HTBI primer set and the Qiagen OneStep RT-PCR kit. Libraries were constructed in a second round of multiplex PCR, after which size selection and purification were carried out. Paired-end sequencing of the libraries was performed with 100 bp reads on an Illumina HiSeq2000. The study's processing was this. Raw data were processed with SOAPnuke, discarding reads with adapters, uncalled bases, mean Phred below 15, or no exact constant-primer or identifier match. COPE v1.2.5 was used to merge the high-quality paired reads, and each unique nucleotide sequence was defined as a clonotype. Clonotypes were aligned to IMGT TRBV, TRBD and TRBJ reference segments using MiTCR v1.1. The analysis included only V-J combinations with a frequency above 0.0001, which together covered over 98% of the repertoires. The TCS score was defined as the ratio of F50 (clonal expansion) to E x V (chaos), calculated using BLOSUM62-based TCRdist between CDR3 peptides within each V-J. Welch's t-statistics and random forest reduced fewer than 600 V-J features to 10 to 15, which were used in a naive Bayes classifier (R e1071). TCRdb reprocessed the public reads (quality trimming at Q25 with fastp, clone calling with MiXCR) and kept in-frame beta chains. CDR3 protein sequences are deduplicated, and each keeps its most common genes and DNA. The V and J calls and clone size are TCRdb's, not the authors'. The sample includes 550,000 to 600,000 distinct CDR3 sequences, with approximately 15% observed a single time. 15% to 20% of the sample rests with the top ten.

This sample is part of a study of T cells in Graves' hyperthyroidism and ophthalmopathy (dated by TCRdb to the late 2010s). With regard to the full study: Peripheral blood was collected at initial diagnosis, before any treatment. Prospective prediction of ophthalmopathy was tested in an independent validation cohort consisting of some 20 hyperthyroidism patients and some 17 patients who later progressed to ophthalmopathy. According to the paper, TCR Vbeta CDR3 sequencing was carried out on 135 peripheral blood samples, which came from more than 40 ophthalmopathy, around 75 hyperthyroidism and roughly 17 progressor patients. To identify distinguishing TCR V-J signatures, a discovery cohort of 100 patients was used, comprising 43 with Graves' ophthalmopathy and approximately 57 with stable Graves' hyperthyroidism. The 100 discovery patients were divided at random into training and test sets in a 7:3 ratio. In addition, the study compared T-cell repertoires in thyroid tissue and in blood from about six Graves' hyperthyroidism patients. After sampling, hyperthyroidism patients received methimazole starting at 30 mg daily, and ophthalmopathy patients received high-dose intravenous methylprednisolone.

Graves' hyperthyroidism was defined as stable when no progression to ophthalmopathy occurred over 18 months of follow-up. Hyperthyroidism patients were newly diagnosed, with disease duration under 2 months, and aged 18 to 65 years. Exclusion was applied to patients with uncontrolled infections, other autoimmune diseases, pregnancy or lactation. Clinical symptoms, serum thyroxine and TRAb, thyroid ultrasound, and orbital computed tomography formed the basis for the diagnoses. PBMCs were separated from under 11 ml of fresh peripheral blood using Ficoll-Paque density gradient centrifugation. Trizol reagent was used to extract total RNA, and RNA quality was then checked on an Agilent 2100 Bioanalyzer. Points the paper makes about the study in general: In validation, the model predicted progression to ophthalmopathy with approximately 69% sensitivity and about 73% specificity, a median of about 6 months before onset. A model built on a 13 V-J signature distinguished ophthalmopathy from stable hyperthyroidism, reaching 85% to 90% sensitivity and around 82% specificity in cross-validation and 80%/75% in testing. Most expanded thyroid clonotypes (frequency above 0.001) were also detected in blood, a finding suggesting that blood repertoires may reflect thyroid immune responses. No statistical method was used to fix the sample size in advance, and group allocation was not hidden from the investigators.

The CDR3 has 14 amino acids, counting the end cysteine and phenylalanine. Solely the CDR3 DNA is kept, with 42 bases framed from the first base. CDR1 is given as MDHEN and CDR2 as SYDVKM, both from the germline V gene. The receptor was derived from a woman aged 18 to 35 with Graves' hyperthyroidism. Sequences were obtained from blood. Recombination joined TRBV28 with TRBJ1-1; TRBD1 might be the D gene, on 6 matching bases. The sequenced DNA is TGTGCCAGCAGGCTCCGGACAGAGAACGCTGAAGCTTTCTTT. It codes for CASRLRTENAEAFF.